A single sample is the source of the 15 T cell receptor beta chains below, sequenced in a study of blood T cell repertoires in COVID-19 (dated by TCRdb to the early 2020s). The library relied on the immunoSEQ multiplex PCR assay. In its TCRdb copy, this immuneACCESS table keeps in-frame sequences only and misses some clones. Where compared with another copy, unresolved V genes explain less than half of these, and the others have no known cause. The sample yields fewer than 200,000 clones; roughly 84% were counted once. The top ten constitute 1.5% to 1.7% of the sample. The sequencing sample was made of peripheral blood. Receptor source: a human donor in a cohort sampled during active COVID-19.

The rearrangement joins TRBV6-5 to TRBJ1-2; 11 nucleotides line up with TRBD1. This CDR3 contains 13 residues. Germline loops: CDR1 MNHEY, CDR2 SVGAGI. J gave up 8 bases and V 6 bases, and 5 bases lay outside the gene matches. The CDR3 nucleotides are TGTGCCAGCAGCTTGGGACAGGGGGGCGGCTACACCTTC. Encoded protein: CASSLGQGGGYTF.

V gene TRBV4-1 combines with J gene TRBJ2-7; TRBD1 matches 10 bases. The junction had 6 bases not matched to a gene; V was cut back by 3 bases and J by 4 bases. This CDR3 spans 15 amino acids. Germline loops: CDR1 MGHRA, CDR2 YSYEKL. The DNA for the CDR3 is TGCGCCAGCAGCCAGCGACAGGGGGCTCTTTACGAGCAGTACTTC. Its translation is CASSQRQGALYEQYF.

This clone was seen a handful of times. The chain joins TRBV24-1 to TRBJ2-1; the match to TRBD2 covers 8 bases. The length of the CDR3 is 17 residues. Germline CDR1 KGHDR, CDR2 SFDVKD. Trimming at V came to 4 bases and at J to 6 bases, leaving 13 bases not matched to a gene. CDR3 region: CATSDPLAGGWRNEQFF. The DNA for the CDR3 is TGTGCCACCAGTGACCCCCTGGCGGGAGGATGGCGCAATGAGCAGTTCTTC.

The J gene is TRBJ1-2, the V gene TRBV4-3, with D uncertain. V gave up 1 base and J gave up 8 bases, with 8 bases separating them. Germline CDR1 and CDR2: LGHNA and YSLEER. This CDR3 region has 12 residues. Here the CDR3 DNA reads TGCGCCAGCAGCCAAGCCGGGGTAGGCTACACCTTC. It encodes CASSQAGVGYTF.

This clone was picked up a small number of times. The chain joins TRBV5-8 to TRBJ2-1; 13 nucleotides align to TRBD2. Per the germline V gene, CDR1 is SGHTS and CDR2 is YDEGEE. The CDR3 length is 15 residues. The trim removed 4 bases at V and 7 bases at J, leaving 5 bases unmatched. In nucleotides, the CDR3 is TGTGCCAGCAGCGCCGGGACTAGCGGGAAGAATGAGCAGTTCTTC. Encoded protein: CASSAGTSGKNEQFF.

The V call is TRBV9, the J call TRBJ2-2; no firm D call. V lost 0 bases, J lost 4 bases, and 10 bases lay in between. The CDR3 is 15 amino acids. Germline CDR1 and CDR2: SGDLS and YYNGEE. The CDR3 DNA reads as TGTGCCAGCAGCGTAGCTACCACGGGCACCGGGGAGCTGTTTTTT. It is translated as CASSVATTGTGELFF.

The V and J genes are TRBV27 and TRBJ2-7; D might be TRBD1 (7 bases). This CDR3 contains 17 residues. Germline V gene data show CDR1 as MNHEY and CDR2 as SMNVEV (reference sequence). V lost 3 bases to trimming and J lost 0 bases, with 18 bases between them. This CDR3 is CASSFQGVGTASYEQYF. In DNA, the CDR3 is TGTGCCAGCAGTTTTCAGGGGGTGGGGACTGCCTCCTACGAGCAGTACTTC.

The chain joins TRBV6-6 to TRBJ2-7; 7 nucleotides align to TRBD1. Germline trimming cut 6 bases from V and 1 base from J; bases unmatched to any gene: 9. The CDR3 consists of 15 residues. Germline V gives CDR1 MNHNY, CDR2 SVGAGI (reference sequence). CDR3 nucleotide sequence: TGTGCCAGCAGCCCCAGGGGGTGGACGTCCTACGAGCAGTACTTC. Encoded protein: CASSPRGWTSYEQYF.

V usage is TRBV9 and J usage is TRBJ2-7; D may be TRBD1 (6 bases). CDR1 and CDR2 (germline): SGDLS, YYNGEE. The V gene lost 0 bases and the J gene lost 3 bases, with 13 bases spanning the gap. CDR3 length: 15 residues. The CDR3 sequence is CASSVGGQGHYEQYF. CDR3 coding DNA: TGTGCCAGCAGCGTAGGGGGGCAGGGGCACTACGAGCAGTACTTC. Full variable domain (missing parts from reference TRBV9 and TRBJ2-7): DSGVTQTPKHLITATGQRVTLRCSPRSGDLSVYWYQQSLDQGLQFLIQYYNGEERAKGNILERFSAQQFPDLHSELNLSSLELGDSALYFCASSVGGQGHYEQYFGPGTRLTVT.

This clone has a handful of counts. This rearrangement joins TRBV24-1 to TRBJ1-3; D unclear. Germline V gives CDR1 KGHDR, CDR2 SFDVKD. V was pared by 3 bases and J by 3 bases, with 5 bases between. The CDR3 is made up of 13 amino acids. The CDR3 is CATSDGVGNTIYF. CDR3 nucleotides: TGTGCCACCAGTGATGGAGTTGGAAACACCATATATTTT.

This sequence joins TRBV5-8 and TRBJ2-7, with 11 nucleotides matching TRBD1. Germline V gene data show CDR1 as SGHTS and CDR2 as YDEGEE. V was clipped by 0 bases and J by 5 bases; unmatched bases: 7. The CDR3 totals 16 residues. CDR3 residues: CASSLGPPDRGHEQYF. The CDR3 DNA sequence: TGTGCCAGCAGCTTGGGCCCACCGGACAGGGGGCACGAGCAGTACTTC.

Only one count was recorded for this clone. The chain has TRBV4-3 and TRBJ2-6; tentative D call: TRBD2 (6 bases). This CDR3 region has 19 residues. The V and J ends lost 0 bases and 0 bases respectively, with 15 bases between them. Germline V lookup: CDR1 LGHNA, CDR2 YSLEER. This CDR3 reads CASSQDDGGTHSGANVLTF. CDR3 bases: TGCGCCAGCAGCCAAGATGATGGAGGGACCCACTCTGGGGCCAACGTCCTGACTTTC.

V is TRBV7-3 and J is TRBJ1-2; 8 bases fit TRBD1. The CDR3 runs 13 residues. Germline trimming cut 5 bases from V and 12 bases from J; bases unmatched to any gene: 11. The germline CDR1 and CDR2 sequences are SGHTA and FQGTGA. CDR3 protein: CASSEGQAAAHTF. The CDR3, as DNA: TGTGCCAGCAGCGAGGGACAGGCCGCCGCTCACACCTTC.

This chain links TRBV19 with TRBJ2-7; TRBD1 matches at 10 bases. The germline V gene has CDR1 LNHDA and CDR2 SQIVND (reference sequence). V lost 9 bases, J lost 2 bases, and 13 bases stayed unmatched. CDR3 length: 16 amino acids. CDR3 protein: CASSSLRDRGPYEQYF. CDR3 DNA sequence: TGTGCCAGCAGCTCCCTCCGGGACAGGGGCCCCTACGAGCAGTACTTC.

V is TRBV5-6 and J is TRBJ2-1; no reliable D call. V lost 4 bases and J 0 bases, leaving 11 bases between the germline ends. This CDR3 is 15 amino acids long. Germline CDR1 and CDR2: SGHDT and YYEEEE. This chain's CDR3 is CASSLGRSSYNEQFF. The CDR3, as DNA: TGTGCCAGCAGCCTTGGTAGAAGCTCCTACAATGAGCAGTTCTTC.